This TCR beta chain emerged from a study of tumor-infiltrating lymphocytes in primary liver carcinoma (dated by TCRdb to about 2017). Broadly, across the study: The five patients, three men and two women aged 30 to 69 years, had hepatocellular carcinoma (four) or combined HCC and intrahepatic cholangiocarcinoma (one). Tumors of the five patients were stage T1-T3 N0M0 with maximum diameters of roughly 4.2 to 10 cm. Each sample produced about 3.5 to 8 million productive TCRbeta reads, and read depth showed no significant difference between tissue types. The study combined TCRbeta repertoire sequencing, expression microarrays and whole-exome sequencing across five regions of each liver tumor, with adjacent normal tissue and blood. A total of approximately 35 specimens from 5 patients underwent TCRbeta repertoire sequencing, comprising about 25 tumor regions, 5 adjacent noncancerous liver tissues and 5 peripheral blood samples. Agilent mRNA microarray profiling was performed on the roughly 25 tumor region samples to relate TCRbeta repertoire diversity to the local molecular phenotype. High reproducibility was observed for the technical replicate repertoires, with mean shared-clone rates approximately 0.9 and correlation coefficients above 0.95.

TCRbeta-specific cDNA was reverse-transcribed from 500 ng total RNA using a constant-region primer and ProtoScript II reverse transcriptase. Three nested multiplex PCR rounds, following a slightly modified ARM-PCR procedure, were used to build the TCRbeta libraries. Multiplex TRBV1-TRBV30 forward primers and a Cbeta reverse primer were used in the first two PCR rounds, each of which was run for approximately 9 cycles. A final 25-cycle PCR with Deep VentR polymerase added sample barcodes and Illumina adapters. Before sequencing, amplicons of 200-500 bp were gel-purified using a QIAquick gel extraction kit. The TCRbeta amplicons were sequenced with 250-bp paired-end reads on an Illumina HiSeq 2500. For the original study's pipeline: Trimmomatic v0.33 was used to quality-trim the reads, and FLASH v1.2.11 was used to merge paired reads so that full CDR3 sequences could be recovered. V, D and J germline segments were assigned to the rearranged TCRbeta sequences using MiGEC v1.2.1b. Clonotype statistics and Shannon-Wiener diversity indices were computed with VDJtools v1.0.0. To cut down on sampling bias, every analysis after diversity analysis relied on just the 250 most abundant clonotypes from each sample. TCRdb cleaned the public reads at Q25 with fastp, built clones with MiXCR and kept in-frame beta chains. Rows with one shared CDR3 protein collapse into an entry with the most common genes and DNA. These V and J calls derive from TCRdb rather than the authors' analysis. The sample table shows roughly 70,000 distinct CDR3 sequences, and about 65% are seen once. The ten top clones hold approximately 37% of the sample.

On the study overall, not on this receptor specifically: A significantly larger repertoire fraction was made up by the top 250 clones in tumors than in blood (p = 0.039). Pairs of tumor regions showed greater repertoire overlap (mean around 36%) than tumor-adjacent pairs (17%) or tumor-blood pairs (roughly 15%), which is consistent with antigen-driven expansion. Because only the TCR beta chain was sequenced and unpaired alpha chains were not captured, true repertoire diversity is likely underestimated. Because the samples were bulk and unsorted, CD4+ and CD8+ T cell repertoires could not be compared. Only a few patients were included in the study, and the authors note that the findings should be validated in a larger study. Only about 7.5-25% of top clones were present in all five regions of a tumor, suggesting spatial heterogeneity of tumor-infiltrating T cells.

Comments on this clonotype: This clone's antigen is unknown. Base qualities were left out, and no much larger clone turns up one base away.

In the germline V gene, CDR1 corresponds to SGHAT and CDR2 to FQNNGV. V is pared back by 1 base and J by 9 bases, with 16 bases lying between the germline termini. The CDR3 starts with the cysteine, ends with the phenylalanine, and has 15 residues. The only DNA kept is the CDR3, 45 bases in frame from the first base. Total RNA and DNA were co-extracted from around 20-30 mg of bulk tissue with the AllPrep DNA/RNA mini kit, without cell sorting. Between late 2015 and early 2016, about 5 patients in China with histopathologically diagnosed primary liver carcinoma had surgical resection. At the time of sampling, the patients were treatment-naive and had chronic HBV infection. Each tumor was sampled at five spatially separated regions: the tumor centre plus the superior, inferior, left-lateral and right-lateral poles. More than 80% viable tumor cells were found by histology in every tumor sample. Fresh tumor and adjacent tissue pieces were bisected, with one half stored in RNAlater at -80 degrees C and the other half sent for histology.

Recombination joined TRBV11-2 with TRBJ2-1; matching of 6 bases hints at TRBD1 as the D gene. The clonotype comes from a man aged 40-49 years with primary liver carcinoma and hepatitis B virus infection. Source material: liver tumor tissue from sampling region 4. Sample cell subset or site, as interpreted from the label and publication: tumor region T4, right-lateral pole. The CDR3 in this case is CASSLGLGGLPEQFF. The bases read TGTGCCAGCAGCTTAGGTCTAGGGGGTCTTCCTGAGCAGTTCTTC.